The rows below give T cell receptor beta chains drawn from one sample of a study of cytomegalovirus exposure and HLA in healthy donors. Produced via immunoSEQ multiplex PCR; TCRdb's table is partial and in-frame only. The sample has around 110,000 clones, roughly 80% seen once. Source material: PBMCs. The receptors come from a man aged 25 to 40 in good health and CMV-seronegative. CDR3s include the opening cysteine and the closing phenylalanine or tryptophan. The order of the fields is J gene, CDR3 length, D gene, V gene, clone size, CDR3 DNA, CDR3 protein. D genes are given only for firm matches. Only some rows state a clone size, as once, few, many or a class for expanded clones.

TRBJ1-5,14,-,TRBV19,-,TGTGCCAGTAGTATCGTAAGTAGCGAACAGCCCCAGCATTTT,CASSIVSSEQPQHF
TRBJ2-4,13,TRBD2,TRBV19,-,TGTGCCAGCTCGGGGGGGATCAAAAACAGTCAGTACTTC,CASSGGIKNSQYF
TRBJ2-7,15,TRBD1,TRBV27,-,TGTGCCAGCACCCAGACAGGGGACCTCTCCTACGAGCAGTACTTC,CASTQTGDLSYEQYF
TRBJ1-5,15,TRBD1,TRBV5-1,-,TGCGCCAGCAGCCCTGCCGGGACAGGGGTTCAGCCCCAGCATTTT,CASSPAGTGVQPQHF
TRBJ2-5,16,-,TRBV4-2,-,TGTGCCAGCAGCCAAGGGGGCAGGGGGGCCCAAGGGACCCAGTACTTC,CASSQGGRGAQGTQYF
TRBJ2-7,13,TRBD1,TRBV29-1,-,TGCAGCGTCTCCGGGACAGGGAGATTCGAGCAGTACTTC,CSVSGTGRFEQYF
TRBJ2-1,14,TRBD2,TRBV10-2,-,TGCGCCAGTCTAGCGGGGGCGCCGGTAAATGAGCAGTTCTTC,CASLAGAPVNEQFF
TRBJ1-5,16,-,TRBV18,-,TGTGCCAGCTCACCGAGATCCGGGACTCTAGATCAGCCCCAGCATTTT,CASSPRSGTLDQPQHF
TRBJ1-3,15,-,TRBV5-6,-,TGTGCCAGCAGCTTGGGTGCGGGGCTAGGAAACACCATATATTTT,CASSLGAGLGNTIYF
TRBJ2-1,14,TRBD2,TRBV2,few,TGTGCCAGCAGTGGGACTAGCGGGGGGGCTGAGCAGTTCTTC,CASSGTSGGAEQFF
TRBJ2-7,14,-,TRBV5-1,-,TGCGCCAGCAGAGAAAAAGCTTTGGGAGGTGAGCAGTACTTC,CASREKALGGEQYF
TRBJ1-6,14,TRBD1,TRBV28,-,TGTGCCAGCAGTTTCGGACAGGCTTCTTCACCCCTCCACTTT,CASSFGQASSPLHF
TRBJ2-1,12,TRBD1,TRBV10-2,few,TGCGCCAGCAGAGACAGGGTCAATGAGCAGTTCTTC,CASRDRVNEQFF
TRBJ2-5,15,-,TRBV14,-,TGTGCCAGCAGCCAAGATTTTGGAGGGCAAGAGACCCAGTACTTC,CASSQDFGGQETQYF
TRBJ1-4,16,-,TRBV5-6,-,TGTGCCAGCAGCCCCCCCGCGGGGAGGGCTAATGAAAAACTGTTTTTT,CASSPPAGRANEKLFF
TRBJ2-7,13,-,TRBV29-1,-,TGCAGCGTGATGACAGGACCGAAGGGCGAGCAGTACTTC,CSVMTGPKGEQYF
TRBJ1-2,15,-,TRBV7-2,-,TGTGCCAGCAGCTTAGCGGCACAGGGAGTAGATGGCTACACCTTC,CASSLAAQGVDGYTF
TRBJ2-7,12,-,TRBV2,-,TGTGCCAGCAGGCTAGAGGTGGCCGAGCAGTACTTC,CASRLEVAEQYF
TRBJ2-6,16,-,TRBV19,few,TGTGCCAGTAGTACTAAAGCCCCATCTGGGGCCAACGTCCTGACTTTC,CASSTKAPSGANVLTF
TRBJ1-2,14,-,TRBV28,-,TGTGCCAGCAGTTTCCAGACAGTCTCGTATGGCTACACCTTC,CASSFQTVSYGYTF
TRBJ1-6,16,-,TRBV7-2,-,TGTGCCAGCAGCTTAGAATTCGACAGGCTGAATTCACCCCTCCACTTT,CASSLEFDRLNSPLHF
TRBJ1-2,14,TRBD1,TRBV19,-,TGTGCCAGTAGTCCGGGACAGGGGTACTATGGCTACACCTTC,CASSPGQGYYGYTF
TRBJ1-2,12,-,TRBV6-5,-,TGTGCCAGCAGTTCAGGGGTGGATGGCTACACCTTC,CASSSGVDGYTF
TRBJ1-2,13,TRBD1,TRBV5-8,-,TGTGCCAGCAGCTTGCAGGGGACAGGCGGCTACACCTTC,CASSLQGTGGYTF
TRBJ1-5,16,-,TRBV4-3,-,TGCGCCAGCAGCCAAGATGCCGGGGGGGGTAATCAGCCCCAGCATTTT,CASSQDAGGGNQPQHF
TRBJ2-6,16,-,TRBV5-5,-,TGTGCCAGCAGCTTGGTAGGGACATCTGGGGCCAACGTCCTGACTTTC,CASSLVGTSGANVLTF
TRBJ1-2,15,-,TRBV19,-,TGTGCCAGTAGTATTGGGGAGGAACTGGACTATGGCTACACCTTC,CASSIGEELDYGYTF
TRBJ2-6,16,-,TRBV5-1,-,TGCGCCAGCAGCTTGTATTCGGGGGCTGGGGCCAACGTCCTGACTTTC,CASSLYSGAGANVLTF
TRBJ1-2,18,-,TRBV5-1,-,TGCGCCAGCAGCCCCAGGGGCAGGTCAACCTTCGACGGCTATGGCTACACCTTC,CASSPRGRSTFDGYGYTF
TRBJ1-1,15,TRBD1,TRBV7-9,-,TGTGCCAGCAGAAATTCAGGGGGCCGTGGCACTGAAGCTTTCTTT,CASRNSGGRGTEAFF
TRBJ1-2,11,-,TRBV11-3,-,TGTGCCAGCAGCTTAAGGGGTGGCTACACCTTC,CASSLRGGYTF
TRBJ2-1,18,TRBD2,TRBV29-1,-,TGCAGCGTTGACACTAGCGGGGGGTTGATAAGCTCCTACAATGAGCAGTTCTTC,CSVDTSGGLISSYNEQFF
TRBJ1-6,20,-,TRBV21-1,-,TGTGCCAGCAGCAAAAACGACAGTTTAAACCATAGCTCCTATAATTCACCCCTCCACTTT,CASSKNDSLNHSSYNSPLHF
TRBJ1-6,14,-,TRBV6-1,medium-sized,TGTGCCAGCAGTGAAGGCGGGGATAATTCACCCCTCCACTTT,CASSEGGDNSPLHF
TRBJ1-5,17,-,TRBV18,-,TGTGCCAGCTCACCGTTTCCGTCGCAGAGGGGCAATCAGCCCCAGCATTTT,CASSPFPSQRGNQPQHF
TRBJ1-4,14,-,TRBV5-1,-,TGCGCCAGCAGCGATACACAGGGTAATGAAAAACTGTTTTTT,CASSDTQGNEKLFF
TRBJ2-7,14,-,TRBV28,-,TGTGCCAGCAGTTTAACGGGGTACTCCTACGAGCAGTACTTC,CASSLTGYSYEQYF
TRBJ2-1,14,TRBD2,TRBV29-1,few,TGCAGCGTTGGGCTAGCGGGGGGGCGAGGGGAGCAGTTCTTC,CSVGLAGGRGEQFF
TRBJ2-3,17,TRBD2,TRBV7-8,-,TGTGCCAGCAGCCCACTGACTAGCGGGGGGCCCATGGATACGCAGTATTTT,CASSPLTSGGPMDTQYF
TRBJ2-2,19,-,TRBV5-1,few,TGCGCCAGCAGCTTGGTTTACCGTTCCGTGGGGAGGAACACCGGGGAGCTGTTTTTT,CASSLVYRSVGRNTGELFF
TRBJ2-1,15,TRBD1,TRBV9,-,TGTGCCAGCAGCGCACGCGGGACAGGGTACAATGAGCAGTTCTTC,CASSARGTGYNEQFF
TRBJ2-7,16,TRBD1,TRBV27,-,TGTGCCAGCACCCCAGGGGCCGGGACAGTCTCCTACGAGCAGTACTTC,CASTPGAGTVSYEQYF
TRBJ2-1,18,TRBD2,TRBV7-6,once,TGTGCCAGCAGCTTAGGCAGAGGGGCTAGCGGGGGGGCCAGTGAGCAGTTCTTC,CASSLGRGASGGASEQFF
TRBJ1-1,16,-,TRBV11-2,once,TGTGCCAGCAGCTCCCACCCGGGGGTGGCGAACACTGAAGCTTTCTTT,CASSSHPGVANTEAFF
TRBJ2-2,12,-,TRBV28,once,TGTGCCAGCAGTCCTCTCGCCGGGGAGCTGTTTTTT,CASSPLAGELFF
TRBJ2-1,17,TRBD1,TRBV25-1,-,TGTGCCAGCAGTGTCTATTCTAGGGGACAGGGGCTCGATGAGCAGTTCTTC,CASSVYSRGQGLDEQFF
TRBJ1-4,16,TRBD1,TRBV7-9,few,TGTGCCAGCAACAAAGGGGGCGTCGGGCTTAATGAAAAACTGTTTTTT,CASNKGGVGLNEKLFF
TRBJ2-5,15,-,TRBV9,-,TGTGCCAGCAGCTCCAGCCGGGTCTTGAGGGAGACCCAGTACTTC,CASSSSRVLRETQYF
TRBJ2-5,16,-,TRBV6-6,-,TGTGCCAGCAGTTACCTGGGGGGACCCCCCGGGGAGACCCAGTACTTC,CASSYLGGPPGETQYF
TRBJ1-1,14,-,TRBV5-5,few,TGTGCCAGCAGCTTGGAGAGTTGGAACACTGAAGCTTTCTTT,CASSLESWNTEAFF
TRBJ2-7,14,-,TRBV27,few,TGTGCCAGCAGTCTCCAGACAGGTTCCTACGAGCAGTACTTC,CASSLQTGSYEQYF
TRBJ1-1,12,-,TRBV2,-,TGTGCCAGCAACGTGGAGAACACCGAAGCTTTCTTT,CASNVENTEAFF
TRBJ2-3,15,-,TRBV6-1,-,TGTGCCAGCAGTGAAAACGCGGGGAGTACAGATACGCAGTATTTT,CASSENAGSTDTQYF